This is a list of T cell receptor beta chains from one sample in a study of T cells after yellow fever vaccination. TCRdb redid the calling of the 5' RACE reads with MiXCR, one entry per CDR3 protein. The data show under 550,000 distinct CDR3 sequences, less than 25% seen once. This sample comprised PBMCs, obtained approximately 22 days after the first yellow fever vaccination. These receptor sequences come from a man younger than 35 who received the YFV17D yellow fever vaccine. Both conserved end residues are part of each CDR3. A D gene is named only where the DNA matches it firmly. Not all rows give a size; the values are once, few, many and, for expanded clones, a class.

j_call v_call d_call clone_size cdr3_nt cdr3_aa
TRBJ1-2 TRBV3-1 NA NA TGTGCCAGCAGCCAGGACCTGGGATCCTATGGCTACACCTTC CASSQDLGSYGYTF
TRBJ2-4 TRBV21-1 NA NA TGTGCCAGCAAGCGGACAGCCAAAAACATTCAGTACTTC CASKRTAKNIQYF
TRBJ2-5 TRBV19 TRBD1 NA TGTGCCAGTGGTCCGCAGGGGGTCGAGACCCAGTACTTC CASGPQGVETQYF
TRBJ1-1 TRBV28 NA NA TGTGCCAGCAGACTAAGGGGGACCTTGAACACTGAAGCTTTCTTT CASRLRGTLNTEAFF
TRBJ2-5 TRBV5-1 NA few TGCGCCAGCAGCTTCGGGCGGCCCCAAGAGACCCAGTACTTC CASSFGRPQETQYF
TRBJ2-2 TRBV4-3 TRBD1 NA TGCGCCAGCCGGGGCGGACAGGTTTCCGGGGAGCTGTTTTTT CASRGGQVSGELFF
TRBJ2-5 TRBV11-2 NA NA TGTGCCAGCAGCTTAGATCAGGCGGGACCGGGGTACTTC CASSLDQAGPGYF
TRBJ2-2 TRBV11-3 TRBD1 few TGTGCCAGCAGCCCAGGGGGATCATATACCGGGGAGCTGTTTTTT CASSPGGSYTGELFF
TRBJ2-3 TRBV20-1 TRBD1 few TGCAGTGCTAGTGTAGGACAGGGCACAGATACGCAGTATTTT CSASVGQGTDTQYF
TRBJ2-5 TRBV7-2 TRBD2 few TGTGCCAGCAGCATGCGGACTAGCTATCAAGAGACCCAGTACTTC CASSMRTSYQETQYF
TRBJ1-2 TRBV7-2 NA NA TGTGCCAGCAGCCTGAAGGGGGAGAGCTATGGCTACACCTTC CASSLKGESYGYTF
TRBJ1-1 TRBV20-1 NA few TGCAGTGCTCCTCCTCGGACGGGGAACACTGAAGCTTTCTTT CSAPPRTGNTEAFF
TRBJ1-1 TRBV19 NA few TGTGCCAGTAGGACTGGGGCTGGTGGGAACACTGAAGCTTTCTTT CASRTGAGGNTEAFF
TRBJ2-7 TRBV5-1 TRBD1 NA TGCGCCAGCAGCCCACAGGGGGAGGCTTACGAGCAGTACTTC CASSPQGEAYEQYF
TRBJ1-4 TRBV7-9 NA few TGTGCCAGCAGCTTAGTTGGCCTATCTTTT CASSLVGLSF
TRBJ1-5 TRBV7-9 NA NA TGTGCCAGCAGCATCGGGACGAACAATCAGCCCCAGCATTTT CASSIGTNNQPQHF
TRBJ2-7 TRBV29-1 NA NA TGCAGCATCAGGGGACCGCGCACCTACGAGCAGTACTTC CSIRGPRTYEQYF
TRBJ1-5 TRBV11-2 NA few TGTGCCAGCAGCTTAGACAGGGCGGGGGATCAGCCCCAGCATTTT CASSLDRAGDQPQHF
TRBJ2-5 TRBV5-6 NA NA TGTGCCAGCAGCTTTGCCAGCGGGTGGTTCGGGACCCAGTACTTC CASSFASGWFGTQYF
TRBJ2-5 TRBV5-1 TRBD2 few TGCGCCAGCAGCTCGCTTGGTAGCGGGCTGGGGGAGACCCAGTACTTC CASSSLGSGLGETQYF
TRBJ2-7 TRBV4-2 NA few TGTGCCAGCAGCCAAGGGGACGCAGCCTACGAGCAGTACTTC CASSQGDAAYEQYF
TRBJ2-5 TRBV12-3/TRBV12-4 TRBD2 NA TGTGCCAGCAGTAGAGAGCGGGGCCAAGAGACCCAGTACTTC CASSRERGQETQYF
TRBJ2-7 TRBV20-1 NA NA TGCAGTGCTTGGGACTCCATCTACGAGCAGTACTTC CSAWDSIYEQYF
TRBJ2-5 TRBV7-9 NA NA TGTGCCAGCAGTTCGACCATACGGGACAACGGACAAGAGACCCAGTACTTC CASSSTIRDNGQETQYF
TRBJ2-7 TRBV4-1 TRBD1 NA TGCGCCAGCAGCCAGGCGGGACAGGGAGGCGAGCAGTACTTC CASSQAGQGGEQYF
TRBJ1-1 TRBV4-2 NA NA TGTGCCAGCAGCAATAGCGACACTGAAGCTTTCTTT CASSNSDTEAFF
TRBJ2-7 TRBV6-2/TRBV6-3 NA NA TGTGCCAGCAGTTACTCGATTGGCAGCCTCTACGAGCAGTACTTC CASSYSIGSLYEQYF
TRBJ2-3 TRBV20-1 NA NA TGCAGTGCTAGAACAGCGCTGGTTAACACAGATACGCAGTATTTT CSARTALVNTDTQYF
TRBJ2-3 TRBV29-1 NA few TGCAGCGTTAAACTAGCAGGCGCAGATACGCAGTATTTT CSVKLAGADTQYF
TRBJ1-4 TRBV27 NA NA TGTGCCAGCAGAATAGGGGAAAAACTGTTTTTT CASRIGEKLFF
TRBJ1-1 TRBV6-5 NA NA TGTGCCAGCAGTTACTCTACGAGGGTCGGGGGAGCTTTCTTT CASSYSTRVGGAFF
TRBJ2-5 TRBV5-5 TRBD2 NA TGTGCCAGCAGCAGGGAGGGGCGGACCCAGTACTTC CASSREGRTQYF
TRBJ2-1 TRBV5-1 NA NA TGCGCCAGCAGCCCAAGGGCGGAACTTGGGAATGAGCAGTTCTTC CASSPRAELGNEQFF
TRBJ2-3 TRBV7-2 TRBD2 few TGTGCCAGCAGCCCCAGACTAGCGGGGAGCACAGATACGCAGTATTTT CASSPRLAGSTDTQYF
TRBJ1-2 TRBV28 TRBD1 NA TGTGCCAGCAGACGGACAGGGGGGACCTATGGCTACACCTTC CASRRTGGTYGYTF
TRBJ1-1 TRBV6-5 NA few TGTGCCAGCATTTTTCGAGGGCCCGCCGGCACTGAAGCTTTCTTT CASIFRGPAGTEAFF
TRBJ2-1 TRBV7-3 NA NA TGTGCCAGCAGTCATGAGCAGTTCTTC CASSHEQFF
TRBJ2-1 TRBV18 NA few TGTGCCAGCTCACCACCAGGCACAGCCAACAATGAGCAGTTCTTC CASSPPGTANNEQFF
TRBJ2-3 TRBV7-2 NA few TGTGCCAGCAACAAAGGCCCAGCGAACCCTACAGATACGCAGTATTTT CASNKGPANPTDTQYF
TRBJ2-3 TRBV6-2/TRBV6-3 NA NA TGTGCCAGCAGTTACGCGGGTTATGGTACGCAGTATTTT CASSYAGYGTQYF